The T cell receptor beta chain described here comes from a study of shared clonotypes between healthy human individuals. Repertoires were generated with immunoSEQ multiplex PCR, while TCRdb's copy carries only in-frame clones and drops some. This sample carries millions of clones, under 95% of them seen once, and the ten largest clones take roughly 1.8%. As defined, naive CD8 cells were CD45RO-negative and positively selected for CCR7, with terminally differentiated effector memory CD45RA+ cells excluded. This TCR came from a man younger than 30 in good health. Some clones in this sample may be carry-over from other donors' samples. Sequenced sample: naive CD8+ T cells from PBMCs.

This chain's CDR3 is CASSVEDSNNEQFF. CDR3 nucleotide sequence: TGTGCCAGCAGCGTAGAAGACAGCAACAATGAGCAGTTCTTC. The V and J genes are TRBV9 and TRBJ2-1, with a possible D match to TRBD1 (5 bases). CDR1 is SGDLS, CDR2 YYNGEE, per germline. V was shortened by 0 bases and J by 5 bases, with 9 bases between the two germline ends. This CDR3 has 14 residues.